A single TCR beta chain is shown here with its context. Its antigen target is currently unknown. No qualities accompany the bases; no much larger clone lies one base away. The method was PCR. DNA from cultured CD4+ T cells underwent TCR sequencing with the Oncomine TCR Beta short-read assay at the Johns Hopkins FTIC core. Genomic DNA was extracted from the cultured CD4+ T cells with the QIAamp micro DNA kit. Oncomine TCR Beta libraries from cultured CD4+ T cells were pooled using unique dual indexes and sequenced on an Illumina iSeq 100. From the authors' description of their analysis: Non-productive sequences were removed, and CDR3s not starting with C, not ending with F or W, or shorter than 7 amino acids were discarded. The MANAFEST web application was used to identify antigen-specific clonotypes by comparing peptide-stimulated wells against reference wells and other culture wells. For a clone to be called positive, the clone needed an FDR below 0.05, an odds ratio above 5, and a productive frequency above 0.1% in at least two of three replicate wells. A clonotype was classed as cross-reactive if the clonotype showed significant expansion both in SARS-CoV-2 spike wells and in at least one common cold coronavirus spike condition. Using R version 3.6.1, CDR3 homology was evaluated through Levenshtein distances (stringdist) along with unrooted phylogenetic trees (ape). TCRdb cleaned the public reads at Q25 with fastp, built clones with MiXCR and kept in-frame beta chains. Identical CDR3 proteins give one entry, which carries the most common genes and DNA. The V and J calls were not made by the authors but by TCRdb's processing. This sample holds 10,000 or so distinct CDR3 sequences; over 60% were observed only once. The top ten hold approximately 16% of the sample.

The CDR3 runs 13 amino acids, cysteine and phenylalanine included. The kept DNA is CDR3 alone, 39 bases in frame from the first base. CDR1 and CDR2, looked up from the germline V gene, are KGHSH and LQKENI. The junction shows trimming of 4 bases on V and 1 base on J, plus 7 bases between the germline ends. This specimen belongs to a study of vaccination and CD4 T cells after COVID-19 (dated by TCRdb to the early 2020s). Study-wide context: SARS-CoV-2 positivity had been established in the convalescent patients by nasal swab PCR, and mild disease was recorded in some 10 of these patients and severe disease in one. For stimulating the cultures, overlapping spike peptide pools were used, derived from SARS-CoV-2 as well as from the common cold coronaviruses HCoV-NL63, HCoV-OC43 and HCoV-229E. Post-COVID blood samples from convalescent patients were collected a median of around 100 days after diagnosis, with a range of roughly 30 to 170 days. Participants received two doses of either the Pfizer-BioNTech BNT162b2 vaccine (n=8) or the Moderna mRNA-1273 vaccine (n=2). As controls, cultures received a CEFX viral epitope pool (the positive control), an HIV-1 Nef peptide pool (the negative control), or no peptide at all. In 10 COVID-19 convalescent patients and 4 infection-naive healthy vaccine recipients, the spike-specific CD4+ TCR repertoire before mRNA vaccination was compared with the repertoire after mRNA vaccination. Post-vaccine blood samples were obtained a median of about 70 days after the second vaccine dose, with a range of roughly 13 to 250 days. The convalescent cohort comprised six males and four females, including two Hispanic individuals, seven Caucasians, two Asians and one multiracial person.

Sample treatment or condition, as interpreted from the label and publication: roughly 11-day PBMC culture with coronavirus spike peptide pools or control peptides (ViraFEST assay). The study used the ViraFEST assay, which expanded antigen-specific T cells with peptide pools and then identified expanded clonotypes by TCR sequencing. Positive SARS-CoV-2 PCR tests in the convalescent patients dated from March to December 2020, before Alpha, Beta and Delta variants emerged in the United States. PBMCs were cultured at around 2 million per well in IMDM supplemented with approximately 5% human AB serum and around 10 IU/ml IL-2, with 9.5 to 10 ug/ml peptide pools added. Half of the culture medium was replaced with fresh IL-2-containing medium on days 3 and 7. Once the cells had been in culture for 9 to 10 days, the EasySep CD4+ T cell isolation kit was used to isolate CD4+ T cells by negative selection. Ficoll-Paque Plus gradient centrifugation was used to isolate PBMCs from whole blood, and the isolated PBMCs were then either used fresh or cryopreserved at -140C. In general, triplicate wells were set up for every culture condition.

The study at large found these results: In convalescent patients, nearly all vaccine-specific clones (304 of 307) were found to be mono-reactive for SARS-CoV-2 spike rather than cross-reactive with common cold coronaviruses. Only a relatively small number of convalescent patients were included in the study, and early timepoints following natural infection were not analyzed. Among convalescent patients, a median about 86% of the SARS-CoV-2-reactive clones seen after vaccination appeared only after vaccination, which suggests priming specific to the vaccine. The median number of SARS-CoV-2-reactive clonotypes rose from under 25 after infection to a few dozen after vaccination, but the change was not significant.

The receptor was isolated from a human donor who had recovered from COVID-19. Rearrangement joined TRBV18 to TRBJ1-1; the D gene is possibly TRBD1, with 6 bases matching. The sequencing input was CD4+ T cells from blood, cultured in vitro. In nucleotide form, the sequence is TGTGCCAGCTCACGGACAGCGAACACTGAAGCTTTCTTT. Protein translation: CASSRTANTEAFF.